This entry is about one T cell receptor (beta chain). Individuals aged 18 to 89 years were recruited from roughly 22 US areas. Grouping used clinical history reported by participants in a survey and questionnaire. Symptom resolution, clearance, or two negative PCRs marked the recovered donors of Cohort 3. This entry is derived from a study of blood T cell repertoires in COVID-19. Study in general: The origin of the acute and convalescent COVID-19 samples was the United States, Italy and Spain.

Profiled with immunoSEQ multiplex PCR; TCRdb holds only in-frame clones, not every one. The sample has fewer than 200,000 clones, approximately 78% seen once. The junction had 4 bases not matched to a gene; V was cut back by 5 bases and J by 1 base. The CDR3 sequence is 15 residues long. CDR1 is SGHTA, CDR2 FQGNSA, per germline. V and J are TRBV7-2 and TRBJ1-5; 8 bases align to TRBD1. The sample taken for sequencing was PBMCs or T cells enriched from blood (not recorded which). The source of this sequence is a woman aged 45 to 65 who had recovered from COVID-19. The CDR3, as DNA: TGTGCCAGCAGCGACTGGACAGGGAGCAATCAGCCCCAGCATTTT. This codes for CASSDWTGSNQPQHF.